The source of this T cell receptor (beta chain) is a study of Graves' ophthalmopathy and Graves' hyperthyroidism. Study results and caveats: A 13-signature model separated ophthalmopathy from stable hyperthyroidism, reaching approximately 88% sensitivity and approximately 81% specificity cross-validated.

In this cohort, patients with other autoimmune diseases, uncontrolled infections, pregnancy or lactation were excluded. Investigators amplified TCR beta CDR3 regions from RNA transcripts. HTBI primers served in a first-round RT-PCR, which a second-round multiplex PCR followed. TCRdb analysed the multiplex PCR reads with MiXCR anew, one entry per CDR3 protein. Of 200,000 to 250,000 distinct CDR3 sequences listed, roughly 21% are singletons. This clonotype was seen repeatedly, ten times or more. Its antigen remains unknown. Germline-derived CDR1 and CDR2 are SQVTM and ANQGSEA. This CDR3 is built from 14 residues. V lost 4 bases to trimming and J lost 7 bases; unmatched junction nucleotides: 12.

The clonotype originates from a woman aged 45-59 years with Graves' ophthalmopathy. The chain combines TRBV29-1 with TRBJ2-7; 8 positions agree with TRBD2. What was sequenced was peripheral blood. CDR3 residues: CSVALSGGPREQYF. CDR3 nucleotide sequence: TGCAGCGTTGCGTTATCGGGAGGGCCGAGGGAGCAGTACTTC.